Below, 19 T cell receptor beta chains from the same sample are listed, as sequenced in a study of blood T cell repertoires in COVID-19. Sequencing was performed with immunoSEQ multiplex PCR; in TCRdb, only in-frame clones are kept and a portion is missing. Of approximately 170,000 clones in the sample, 80% to 90% were seen once. The sequenced sample was peripheral blood. Source of these receptors: a human donor in a cohort sampled during active COVID-19.

The chain carries TRBV30 and TRBJ2-7, with 9 bases aligning to TRBD1. The V and J ends lost 0 bases and 1 base, in that order; junction bases with no gene match: 1. Germline-derived CDR1 and CDR2 are GTSNPN and SVGIG (reference sequence). The CDR3 length is 14 residues. The CDR3 protein is CAWSVGTGSYEQYF. In nucleotides, the CDR3 is TGTGCCTGGAGTGTAGGGACAGGGTCCTACGAGCAGTACTTC.

In the case of this clone: Germline is not matched at one junction end, which may reflect a read error. This rearrangement joins TRBV12-3 or TRBV12-4 to TRBJ2-4; the match to TRBD1 covers 10 bases. The CDR3 runs 12 residues. DNA for the CDR3: TGTGCCAGCAGCCTCCCGGGACAGGGGAAAAACTTC. Protein: CASSLPGQGKNF.

Regarding this clone: The sample has other DNA sequences that encode this CDR3 too. The chain uses TRBV28 and TRBJ1-1; no definite D call. Trimming took 3 bases from V and 1 from J, leaving 6 bases between them. Germline CDR1 and CDR2: MDHEN and SYDVKM. The CDR3 consists of 13 residues. This CDR3 is CASSFGRNTEAFF. Here the CDR3 DNA reads TGTGCCAGCAGTTTCGGTAGGAACACTGAAGCTTTCTTT.

DNA of the CDR3: TGTGCCAGCAGCTTACAGGTTAGCTCCTACAATGAGCAGTTCTTC. Amino acids: CASSLQVSSYNEQFF. V usage is TRBV5-6 and J usage is TRBJ2-1; TRBD1 might be the D (5 bases). Between the trimmed V and J ends, which lost 2 bases and 0 bases, there was a span of 9 bases. CDR3 length equals 15 residues. Germline V gives CDR1 SGHDT, CDR2 YYEEEE.

The rearrangement joins TRBV6-5 to TRBJ1-6; unclear D gene. Trimming pared 6 bases from V and 8 bases from J, leaving 17 bases between. The CDR3 covers 15 residues. Germline V CDR1 and CDR2: MNHEY, SVGAGI. CDR3 DNA sequence: TGTGCCAGCAGCGCCCCCGGGGTTATTGATTCACCCCTCCACTTT. Translation: CASSAPGVIDSPLHF.

J is TRBJ2-7 and V is TRBV6-5; maybe TRBD1 (6 bases). Germline V lookup: CDR1 MNHEY, CDR2 SVGAGI. With 7 bases removed from V and 2 bases from J, the gap between germline ends came to 18 bases. The CDR3 spans 15 residues. The CDR3 coding sequence is TGTGCCAGCATCGGGACAACTCCCCCCACCTACGAGCAGTACTTC. It is translated as CASIGTTPPTYEQYF.

A note on this clone: Relative to the germline gene, one junction end is altered; a read error may explain this. This chain connects TRBV15 to TRBJ2-3, with TRBD1 identical over 10 bases. The CDR3 totals 16 residues. Per the germline V gene, CDR1 is LNHNV and CDR2 is YYDKDF (reference sequence). The CDR3 sequence is CATSRDRGRGIDTQYF. The DNA of the CDR3 is TGTGCCACCAGCCGAGACAGGGGGCGCGGAATAGATACGCAGTATTTT.

This clone was counted many times. The CDR3 is CASSQANTEAFF. The DNA of the CDR3 is TGTGCCAGCAGCCAGGCGAACACTGAAGCTTTCTTT. The rearrangement uses TRBV3-1 (or the pseudogene TRBV3-2) and TRBJ1-1; D remains ambiguous. Germline assignment: CDR1 LGHDT and CDR2 YNNKEL (reference sequence). This CDR3 has 12 residues. Trimming removed 3 bases from V and 1 base from J, with 3 bases in between.

The rearrangement joins TRBV3-1 (or the pseudogene TRBV3-2) to TRBJ2-2; 9 bases are a match to TRBD2. The CDR3 contains 16 residues. V was clipped by 3 bases and J by 1 base; unmatched bases: 3. Germline V CDR1 and CDR2: LGHDT, YNNKEL (reference sequence). CDR3 sequence: CASSHRSGRNTGELFF. For the CDR3, the DNA is TGTGCCAGCAGCCACCGTAGCGGGAGGAACACCGGGGAGCTGTTTTTT.

The chain has TRBV15 and TRBJ2-1; maybe TRBD1 (6 bases). V lost 1 base to trimming and J lost 7 bases, with 14 bases between them. In germline, CDR1 is LNHNV, CDR2 YYDKDF (reference sequence). The CDR3 has 15 residues. CDR3 residues: CATSRGGRVVNEQFF. CDR3 nucleotides: TGTGCCACCAGCAGAGGGGGGCGCGTCGTGAATGAGCAGTTCTTC.

This chain links TRBV3-1 (or the pseudogene TRBV3-2) with TRBJ1-1; no definite D call. Germline V gene lookup returns CDR1 LGHDT and CDR2 YNNKEL (reference sequence). With 4 bases removed from V and 6 bases from J, the gap between germline ends came to 9 bases. The CDR3 extends over 12 amino acids. The CDR3 bases are TGTGCCAGCAGCCCAGCGGGCGCTGAAGCTTTCTTT. It translates to CASSPAGAEAFF.

V usage is TRBV24-1 and J usage is TRBJ1-2; 7 bases line up with TRBD1. The germline V gene encodes CDR1 KGHDR and CDR2 SFDVKD. The CDR3 length is 11 residues. J was trimmed by 8 bases and V by 7 bases; bases with no gene match: 3. CDR3 nucleotides: TGTGCCACCAGCACCAGGGGGGGCTACACCTTC. Its protein is CATSTRGGYTF.

The J gene is TRBJ2-1, the V gene TRBV18; D might be TRBD2 (6 bases). V was clipped by 2 bases and J by 3 bases, with 14 bases between them. Per germline, CDR1 KGHSH and CDR2 LQKENI. This CDR3 contains 16 residues. The CDR3 DNA is TGTGCCAGCTCACCAGGGCTAGCGATGAACTACAATGAGCAGTTCTTC. This translates into CASSPGLAMNYNEQFF.

In this sample, this clone turned up a few times. The chain employs TRBV30 and TRBJ1-6; D gene ambiguous. V was cut by 4 bases and J by 7 bases, with 14 bases left in between. Germline CDR1 and CDR2: GTSNPN and SVGIG (reference sequence). This CDR3 has 14 amino acids. The DNA of the CDR3 is TGTGCCTGGAAAGTGTGGGCAGAGAATTCACCCCTCCACTTT. Its translation: CAWKVWAENSPLHF.

This chain links TRBV19 with TRBJ2-2; unclear D gene. The germline CDR1 and CDR2 sequences are LNHDA and SQIVND (reference sequence). The CDR3 spans 12 residues. Between the trimmed V and J ends, which lost 9 bases and 5 bases, there was a span of 10 bases. The CDR3 loop reads CASQASTGELFF. The DNA for the CDR3 is TGTGCCAGCCAGGCGAGTACCGGGGAGCTGTTTTTT.

The chain uses TRBV29-1 and TRBJ2-7, with a tentative D call TRBD1 (5 bases). The CDR3 runs to 13 residues. Germline V gives CDR1 SQVTM, CDR2 ANQGSEA. V was clipped by 5 bases and J by 1 base, with 12 bases between them. CDR3 coding DNA: TGCAGCGTTTGGATAGGGGATTCCTACGAGCAGTACTTC. Translation: CSVWIGDSYEQYF.

V and J are TRBV19 and TRBJ1-5; possibly TRBD1 for D (5 bases). The V end lost 3 bases, the J end lost 3 bases, and 12 bases lay between the germline ends. The CDR3 spans 15 residues. CDR1 and CDR2 (germline): LNHDA, SQIVND (reference sequence). The CDR3 sequence is CASSILQGHNQPQHF. The DNA of the CDR3 is TGTGCCAGTAGTATCCTCCAGGGTCACAATCAGCCCCAGCATTTT.

The gene calls are TRBV24-1 and TRBJ2-1, with TRBD2 matching over 14 bases. Germline CDR1 is KGHDR and CDR2 is SFDVKD. J lost 3 bases, V lost 3 bases, and 18 bases had no gene match. The length of the CDR3 is 22 residues. This CDR3 reads CATSDPRTSGRSSYGDYNEQFF. The CDR3 DNA sequence: TGTGCCACCAGTGATCCTAGGACTAGCGGGAGGTCCTCTTATGGGGACTACAATGAGCAGTTCTTC.

This clone was seen many times. This chain links TRBV7-9 with TRBJ2-7; D is unclear. Germline assignment: CDR1 SEHNR and CDR2 FQNEAQ (reference sequence). This CDR3 region has 14 residues. V was pared by 1 base and J by 1 base, with 8 bases between. CDR3 loop: CASSLELTSYEQYF. DNA of the CDR3: TGTGCCAGCAGCTTAGAGTTAACTTCCTACGAGCAGTACTTC. Drawing the rest from reference TRBV7-9 and TRBJ2-7, the complete variable domain is DTGVSQNPRHKITKRGQNVTFRCDPISEHNRLYWYRQTLGQGPEFLTYFQNEAQLEKSRLLSDRFSAERPKGSFSTLEIQRTEQGDSAMYLCASSLELTSYEQYFGPGTRLTVT.